This T cell receptor (beta chain) was captured in a study of early T cells in non-severe SARS-CoV-2 infection (dated by TCRdb to the early 2020s). With respect to the entire study: TCR sequencing used bulk RNA from unsorted whole blood, so alpha and beta chains could not be paired.

This was a case-control study nested in a cohort of healthcare workers in London, UK, who had nasopharyngeal swab PCR tests and blood samples taken every week. Healthcare workers were enrolled in the week of the UK lockdown, from 23 to 31 March 2020, and were followed every week for up to roughly 16 weeks. Summary of the overall study and its limitations: VDJdb matching was skewed toward anti-spike CD8 responses and likely underestimated virus-specific expansions by missing private and CD4 specificities.

Library method: 5' RACE. Sequencing took place on a NextSeq 500. The TCR library protocol attached unique molecular identifiers to individual cDNA molecules to correct for sequencing error and PCR bias. TCR alpha and beta chains were both sequenced, and the abundances of alpha and beta sequences in each sample were closely correlated with each other. Regarding the original processing steps: Decombinator V4 was used to annotate TCR sequences for V gene, J gene and CDR3. TCRs were defined as expanded if a significant change between any two time points was detected under a Poisson model with p below 0.0001. TCR abundances were normalised to the total number of TCRs sequenced in each sample and reported as counts per million. MAIT TCRs were defined by TRAV1-2 paired with TRAJ12, TRAJ20 or TRAJ33, and iNKT TCRs by TRAV10 paired with TRAJ18. A search of VDJdb, accessed on 1 November 2021, was run for TCRs annotated to CMV, EBV and SARS-CoV-2, with TCRs annotated for multiple antigens excluded. TCRdb redid the processing of the public reads, applying fastp at Q25 and MiXCR, and retained in-frame beta chains. One record per CDR3 amino acid sequence lists the most common genes and DNA. TCRdb, rather than the study authors, made the V and J calls. Within this sample are approximately 84,000 distinct CDR3 sequences, with 13% of them counted one time only. The ten largest clones represent roughly 5.5% of the sample.

V gives up 4 bases and J gives up 0 bases, and the segment between their germline ends measures 13 bases. According to the germline V gene, CDR1 reads MGHRA and CDR2 reads YSYEKL. The CDR3 goes from the cysteine to the phenylalanine over 16 residues. The sequence is cut down to CDR3 DNA, 48 bases in frame from base 1. This clonotype turned up a few times. No cognate antigen has been identified for it. Base quality data are lacking; no much larger clone is found one base away. The sequence is built from TRBV4-1 and TRBJ2-4; the D gene identity is not certain. The TCR comes from an adult who was a healthcare worker with PCR-confirmed SARS-CoV-2 infection or an uninfected control (not recorded which). Sequencing input: whole blood. CDR3 reads: CASSPHAGLAKNIQYF. The nucleotide sequence is TGCGCCAGCAGCCCGCACGCAGGCCTAGCCAAAAACATTCAGTACTTC.